Listed here are 15 T cell receptor beta chains from one sample, sequenced in a study of chemoradiotherapy in HPV16-positive cancers. Profiling relied on immunoSEQ multiplex PCR, and the TCRdb table lists in-frame clones only, not all of them. The data show roughly 25,000 clones, with roughly 94% seen just once and approximately 2.7% held by the top ten. This specimen was acquired from a patient who underwent chemoradiotherapy. These receptors were collected from a human donor with HPV-associated anogenital cancer.

The CDR3 loop is CASRMSGGNQPQHF. CDR3 sequence (DNA): TGTGCCAGCAGAATGAGTGGGGGCAATCAGCCCCAGCATTTT. The genes are TRBV28 and TRBJ1-5; no firm D call. The CDR3 contains 14 residues. V was shortened by 6 bases and J by 2 bases, with 11 bases between the two germline ends. Germline-derived CDR1 and CDR2 are MDHEN and SYDVKM.

V is TRBV20-1 and J is TRBJ1-1, with no clear D. Germline V gene data show CDR1 as DFQATT and CDR2 as SNEGSKA (reference sequence). The CDR3 is 10 residues long. The ends were cut back, 6 bases at V and 1 base at J, with 3 bases in the middle. The CDR3 DNA reads as TGCAGTGCGGGGAACACTGAAGCTTTCTTT. This codes for CSAGNTEAFF.

The gene calls are TRBV18 and TRBJ1-1; D gene ambiguous. Germline-derived CDR1 and CDR2 are KGHSH and LQKENI. The CDR3 runs 13 residues. The V end lost 1 base, the J end lost 3 bases, and 6 bases lay between the germline ends. CDR3 amino acids: CASSPRRDTEAFF. In nucleotides, the CDR3 is TGTGCCAGCTCACCACGAAGGGACACTGAAGCTTTCTTT.

V is TRBV18 and J is TRBJ1-4; D remains unclear. Germline V gene data show CDR1 as KGHSH and CDR2 as LQKENI. V lost 2 bases and J lost 0, with 7 bases in between. This CDR3 is 15 amino acids long. The CDR3 region has the DNA TGTGCCAGCTCACCAATAGAAGCAACTAATGAAAAACTGTTTTTT. Its protein is CASSPIEATNEKLFF. The full variable domain, its missing parts supplied by reference TRBV18 and TRBJ1-4, is NAGVMQNPRHLVRRRGQEARLRCSPMKGHSHVYWYRQLPEEGLKFMVYLQKENIIDESGMPKERFSAEFPKEGPSILRIQQVVRGDSAAYFCASSPIEATNEKLFFGSGTQLSVL.

The J gene is TRBJ1-4, the V gene TRBV6-6; D gene unclear. The CDR3 consists of 12 residues. The V end lost 5 bases, the J end lost 8 bases, and 9 bases lay between the germline ends. The germline V gene encodes CDR1 MNHNY and CDR2 SVGAGI (reference sequence). CDR3 nucleotide sequence: TGTGCCAGCAGTCCCGCTGGGGAAAAACTGTTTTTT. Translated, it gives CASSPAGEKLFF.

J is TRBJ2-1 and V is TRBV2, with 11 nucleotides matching TRBD2. The germline V gene has CDR1 SNHLY and CDR2 FYNNEI. J lost 7 bases, V lost 7 bases, and 6 bases had no gene match. CDR3 length: 14 residues. The CDR3 DNA sequence: TGTGCCAGCACAACTAGCGGGAGATTGAATGAGCAGTTCTTC. Translated, it gives CASTTSGRLNEQFF.

This chain links TRBV6-5 with TRBJ1-1; tentative D call: TRBD1 (6 bases). Per the germline V gene, CDR1 is MNHEY and CDR2 is SVGAGI. Trimming left V 6 bases short and J 3 bases short, with 17 bases between. This CDR3 contains 15 residues. CDR3 nucleotide sequence: TGTGCCAGCAGACCCCAACAGGGTAGGTACACTGAAGCTTTCTTT. Translated: CASRPQQGRYTEAFF.

The J gene is TRBJ1-1, the V gene TRBV9, with D possibly being TRBD1 (5 bases). Germline CDR1 is SGDLS and CDR2 is YYNGEE. Trimming left V 5 bases short and J 4 bases short, with 12 bases between. The CDR3 runs to 13 residues. CDR3 in amino acids: CASSAGLSTEAFF. For the CDR3, the DNA is TGTGCCAGCAGTGCAGGGTTGAGCACTGAAGCTTTCTTT.

The J gene is TRBJ2-7, the V gene TRBV7-2, with 10 bases aligning to TRBD2. CDR3 length equals 15 residues. Germline CDR1 is SGHTA and CDR2 is FQGNSA. V lost 5 bases, J lost 4 bases, and 8 bases stayed unmatched. The CDR3 bases are TGTGCCAGCAGCCGAAGCGGGGGGGCCGGATACGAGCAGTACTTC. It is translated as CASSRSGGAGYEQYF.

The chain recombines TRBV28 with TRBJ2-7; 9 positions agree with TRBD1. The V and J ends lost 7 bases and 11 bases, in that order; junction bases with no gene match: 12. The CDR3 sequence is 13 residues long. From germline, CDR1 is MDHEN and CDR2 SYDVKM. CDR3: CASKLNTGGAKYF. The CDR3 region has the DNA TGTGCCAGCAAACTTAACACAGGGGGCGCGAAGTACTTC.

V usage is TRBV7-3 and J usage is TRBJ2-2, with 8 nucleotides matching TRBD1. The junction had 8 bases not matched to a gene; V was cut back by 0 bases and J by 5 bases. This CDR3 is 17 amino acids long. Germline values: CDR1 SGHTA, CDR2 FQGTGA. CDR3 amino acids: CASSLTIGRGQTGELFF. The CDR3 DNA is TGTGCCAGCAGCTTAACGATCGGCAGGGGGCAGACCGGGGAGCTGTTTTTT.

CDR3 nucleotides: TGTGCCAGCAGCCAAACTCTGCGGGGTAGCAATCAGCCCCAGCATTTT. Translation: CASSQTLRGSNQPQHF. The chain is built from TRBV6-6 and TRBJ1-5; D gene unclear. The ends were cut back, 6 bases at V and 0 bases at J, with 15 bases in the middle. CDR1 and CDR2 (germline): MNHNY, SVGAGI (reference sequence). The CDR3 loop spans 16 amino acids.

The chain uses TRBV20-1 and TRBJ1-6; unclear D gene. V was cut by 3 bases and J by 7 bases, with 4 bases left in between. Per the germline V gene, CDR1 is DFQATT and CDR2 is SNEGSKA (reference sequence). This CDR3 region has 11 residues. The DNA of the CDR3 is TGCAGTGCTAGGGGGAATTCACCCCTCCACTTT. Translated: CSARGNSPLHF.

This chain links TRBV13 with TRBJ2-3; 7 positions match TRBD1. Germline V CDR1 and CDR2: PRHDT, FYEKMQ (reference sequence). The trim removed 5 bases at V and 6 bases at J, leaving 8 bases unmatched. This CDR3 has 14 residues. The CDR3 DNA reads TGTGCCAGCAGCACCCGACAGGGAGCGGATACGCAGTATTTT. Protein: CASSTRQGADTQYF.

The chain combines TRBV6-6 with TRBJ2-2; D is ambiguous. CDR1 and CDR2 from the germline V gene are MNHNY and SVGAGI (reference sequence). The ends were cut back, 2 bases at V and 6 bases at J, with 10 bases in the middle. The CDR3 spans 14 residues. This CDR3 is CASSYLLPSGELFF. CDR3 DNA: TGTGCCAGCAGTTACCTACTACCGTCCGGGGAGCTGTTTTTT.